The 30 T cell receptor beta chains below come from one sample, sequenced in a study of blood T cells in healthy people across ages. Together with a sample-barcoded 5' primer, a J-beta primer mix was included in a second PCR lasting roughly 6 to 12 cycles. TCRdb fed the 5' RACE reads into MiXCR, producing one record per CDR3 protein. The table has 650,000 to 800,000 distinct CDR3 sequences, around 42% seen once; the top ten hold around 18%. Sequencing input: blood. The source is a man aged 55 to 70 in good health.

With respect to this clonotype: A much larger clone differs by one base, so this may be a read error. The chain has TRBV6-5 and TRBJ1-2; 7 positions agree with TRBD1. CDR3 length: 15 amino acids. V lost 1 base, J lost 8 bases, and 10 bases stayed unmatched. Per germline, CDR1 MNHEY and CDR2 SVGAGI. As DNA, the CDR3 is TGTGCCAGCAGTTACTACTCAGGCCAGGGGGAAGGCTACACCTTC. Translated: CASSYYSGQGEGYTF.

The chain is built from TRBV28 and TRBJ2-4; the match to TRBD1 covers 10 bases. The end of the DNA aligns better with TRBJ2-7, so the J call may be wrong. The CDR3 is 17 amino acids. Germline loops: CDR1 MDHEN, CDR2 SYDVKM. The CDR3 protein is CASSAQLGTGDGYEQYF. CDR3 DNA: TGTGCCAGCAGTGCGCAACTGGGGACAGGGGATGGCTACGAGCAGTACTTC.

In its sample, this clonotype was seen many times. This CDR3 reads CASSLLADTDTQYF. The CDR3 DNA is TGTGCCAGCAGTCTACTTGCTGACACAGATACGCAGTATTTT. V and J are TRBV5-5 and TRBJ2-3, with D unclear. Germline V gene data show CDR1 as SGHKS and CDR2 as YYEKEE (reference sequence). The CDR3 is 14 residues long. Trimming shortened V by 5 bases and J by 2 bases, and 12 bases separated the two germline ends.

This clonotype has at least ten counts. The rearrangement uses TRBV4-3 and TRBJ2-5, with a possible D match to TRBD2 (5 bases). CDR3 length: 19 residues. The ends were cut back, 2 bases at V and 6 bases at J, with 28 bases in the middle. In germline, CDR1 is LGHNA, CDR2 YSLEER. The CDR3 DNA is TGCGCCAGCAGCCAACCTAATAGGCATGGCACACGGGGAGAGCAGACCCAGTACTTC. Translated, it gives CASSQPNRHGTRGEQTQYF.

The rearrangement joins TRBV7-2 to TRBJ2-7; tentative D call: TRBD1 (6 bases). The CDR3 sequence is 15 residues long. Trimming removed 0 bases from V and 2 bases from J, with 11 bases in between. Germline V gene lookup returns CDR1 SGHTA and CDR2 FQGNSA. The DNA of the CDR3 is TGTGCCAGCAGCTTAGCGGTGAGGGACACCTACGAGCAGTACTTC. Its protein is CASSLAVRDTYEQYF.

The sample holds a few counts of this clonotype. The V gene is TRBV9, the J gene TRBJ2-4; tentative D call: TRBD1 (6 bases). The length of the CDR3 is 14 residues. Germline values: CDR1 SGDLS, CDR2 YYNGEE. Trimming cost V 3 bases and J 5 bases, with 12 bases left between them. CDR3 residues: CASSEGGHQNIQYF. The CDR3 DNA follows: TGTGCCAGCAGCGAAGGGGGACACCAAAACATTCAGTACTTC.

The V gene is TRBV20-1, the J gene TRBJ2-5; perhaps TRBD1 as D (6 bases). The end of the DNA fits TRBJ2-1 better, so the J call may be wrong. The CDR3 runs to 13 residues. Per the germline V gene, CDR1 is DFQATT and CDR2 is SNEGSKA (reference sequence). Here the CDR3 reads CSAGHRAQETQFF. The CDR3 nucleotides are TGCAGTGCTGGGCACAGGGCCCAAGAGACCCAGTTCTTC.

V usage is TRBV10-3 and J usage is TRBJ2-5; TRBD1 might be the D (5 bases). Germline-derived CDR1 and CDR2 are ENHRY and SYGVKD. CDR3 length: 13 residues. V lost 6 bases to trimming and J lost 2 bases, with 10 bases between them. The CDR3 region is CAIRMGRQETQYF. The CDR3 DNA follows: TGTGCCATCAGGATGGGGCGTCAAGAGACCCAGTACTTC.

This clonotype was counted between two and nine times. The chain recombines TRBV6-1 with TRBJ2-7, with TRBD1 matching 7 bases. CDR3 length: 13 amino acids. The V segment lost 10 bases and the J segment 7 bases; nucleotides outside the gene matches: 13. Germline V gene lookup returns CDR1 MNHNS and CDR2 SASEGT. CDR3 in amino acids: CATQRTGVGEQYF. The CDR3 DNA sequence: TGTGCCACTCAGAGGACAGGCGTGGGAGAGCAGTACTTC.

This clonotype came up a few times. DNA for the CDR3: TGTGCCAGCGGACAGATCTATGGCTACACCTTC. Residues: CASGQIYGYTF. The J gene is TRBJ1-2, the V gene TRBV7-2; a weak D match, TRBD1 (6 bases). CDR1 and CDR2 from the germline V gene are SGHTA and FQGNSA. Trimming took off 8 bases at V and 4 bases at J, with 8 bases between the two ends. The CDR3 spans 11 residues.

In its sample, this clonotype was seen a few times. The CDR3 nucleotides read TGTGCCAGCAGTTCAACGAACACTGAAGCTTTCTTT. It specifies CASSSTNTEAFF. The rearrangement joins TRBV5-5 to TRBJ1-1; no definite D call. Germline values: CDR1 SGHKS, CDR2 YYEKEE (reference sequence). Trimming pared 5 bases from V and 1 base from J, leaving 6 bases between. This CDR3 is 12 amino acids long.

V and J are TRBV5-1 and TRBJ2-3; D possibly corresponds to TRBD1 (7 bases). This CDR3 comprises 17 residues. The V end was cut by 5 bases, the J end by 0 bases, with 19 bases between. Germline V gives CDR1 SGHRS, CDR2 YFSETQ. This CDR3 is CASRGGGAPTSTDTQYF. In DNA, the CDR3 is TGCGCCAGCAGAGGAGGGGGCGCGCCCACTAGCACAGATACGCAGTATTTT.

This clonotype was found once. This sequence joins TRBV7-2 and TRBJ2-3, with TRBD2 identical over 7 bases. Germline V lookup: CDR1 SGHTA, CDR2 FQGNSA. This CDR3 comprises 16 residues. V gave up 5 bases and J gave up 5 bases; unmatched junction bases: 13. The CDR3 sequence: CASSRGPSGTKDTQYF. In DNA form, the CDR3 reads TGTGCCAGCAGCCGCGGACCTAGCGGAACTAAAGATACGCAGTATTTT. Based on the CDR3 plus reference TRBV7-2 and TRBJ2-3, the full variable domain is GAGVSQSPSNKVTEKGKDVELRCDPISGHTALYWYRQSLGQGLEFLIYFQGNSAPDKSGLPSDRFSAERTGGSVSTLTIQRTQQEDSAVYLCASSRGPSGTKDTQYFGPGTRLTVL.

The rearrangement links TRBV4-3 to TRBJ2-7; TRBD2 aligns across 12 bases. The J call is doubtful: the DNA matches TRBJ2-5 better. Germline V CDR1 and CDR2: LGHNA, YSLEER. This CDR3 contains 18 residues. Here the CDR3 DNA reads TGCGCCAGCAGCCAAGCTCCGTCTAGCGGGGGGGCTGGAGAGACCCAGTACTTC. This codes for CASSQAPSSGGAGETQYF.

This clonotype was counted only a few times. The CDR3: CACGGRASNTQYF. CDR3 sequence (DNA): TGCGCCTGCGGCGGTCGGGCCTCAAATACGCAGTATTTT. The V call is TRBV10-2, the J call TRBJ2-3; no clear D. The ends were cut back, 11 bases at V and 7 bases at J, with 19 bases in the middle. The length of the CDR3 is 13 residues. Germline V gene lookup returns CDR1 WSHSY and CDR2 SAAADI.

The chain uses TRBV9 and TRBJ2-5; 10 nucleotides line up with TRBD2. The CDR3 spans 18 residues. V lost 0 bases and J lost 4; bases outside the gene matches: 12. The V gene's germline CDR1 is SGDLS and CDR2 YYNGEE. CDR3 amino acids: CASSVGVSGGPGGETQYF. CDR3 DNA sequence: TGTGCCAGCAGCGTAGGGGTTAGCGGGGGGCCAGGTGGAGAGACCCAGTACTTC.

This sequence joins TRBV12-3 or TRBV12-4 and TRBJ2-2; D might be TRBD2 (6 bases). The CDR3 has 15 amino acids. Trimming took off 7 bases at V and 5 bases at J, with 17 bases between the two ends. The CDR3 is CASTLGGRATGELFF. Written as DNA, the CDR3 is TGTGCCAGCACATTGGGGGGACGAGCGACCGGGGAGCTGTTTTTT.

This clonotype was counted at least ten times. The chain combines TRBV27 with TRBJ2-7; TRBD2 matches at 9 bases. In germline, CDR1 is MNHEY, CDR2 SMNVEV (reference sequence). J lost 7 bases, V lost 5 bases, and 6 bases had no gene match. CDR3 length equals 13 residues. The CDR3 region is CASSIERGEEQYF. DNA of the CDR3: TGTGCCAGCAGTATAGAGCGGGGGGAGGAGCAGTACTTC.

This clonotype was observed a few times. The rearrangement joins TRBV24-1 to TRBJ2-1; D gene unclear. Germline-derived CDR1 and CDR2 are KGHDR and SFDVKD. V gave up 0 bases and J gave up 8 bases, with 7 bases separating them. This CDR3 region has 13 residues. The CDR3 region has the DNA TGTGCCACCAGTGATTTGCAGCAGGATGAGCAGTTCTTC. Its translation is CATSDLQQDEQFF.

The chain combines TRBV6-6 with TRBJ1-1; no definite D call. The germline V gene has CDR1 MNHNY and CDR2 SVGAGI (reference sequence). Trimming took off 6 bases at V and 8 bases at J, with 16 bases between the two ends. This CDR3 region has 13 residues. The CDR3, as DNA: TGTGCCAGCAGACCACCAGGAGAGAAAGAAGCTTTCTTT. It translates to CASRPPGEKEAFF.

CDR3 nucleotides: TGTGCCACCGTGGGGACAAGGAGGGAGACCCAGTACTTC. Its translation: CATVGTRRETQYF. The chain couples TRBV2 to TRBJ2-4, with a possible D match to TRBD1 (6 bases). The J call may be faulty, since TRBJ2-5 better matches the DNA end. The CDR3 has 13 residues. The germline V gene encodes CDR1 SNHLY and CDR2 FYNNEI.

The CDR3 protein is CASSYKYLTSSGNTIYF. CDR3 DNA sequence: TGTGCCAGCAGTTACAAGTACCTTACGAGCTCTGGAAACACCATATATTTT. The V gene is TRBV6-6, the J gene TRBJ1-3; D not certain. Per the germline V gene, CDR1 is MNHNY and CDR2 is SVGAGI (reference sequence). This CDR3 region has 17 residues. Trimming stripped 2 bases from V and 0 bases from J, with 14 bases between.

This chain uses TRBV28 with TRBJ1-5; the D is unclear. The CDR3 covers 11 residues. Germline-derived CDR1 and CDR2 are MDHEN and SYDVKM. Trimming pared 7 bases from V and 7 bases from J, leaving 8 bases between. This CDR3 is CASIPSQPQHF. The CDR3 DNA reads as TGTGCCAGCATCCCCTCGCAGCCCCAGCATTTT.

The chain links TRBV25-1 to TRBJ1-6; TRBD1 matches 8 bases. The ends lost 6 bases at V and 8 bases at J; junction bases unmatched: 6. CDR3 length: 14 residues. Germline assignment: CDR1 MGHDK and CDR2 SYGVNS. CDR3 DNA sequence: TGTGCCAGCAGCCGGACAGGGAGGGATTCACCCCTCCACTTT. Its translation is CASSRTGRDSPLHF.

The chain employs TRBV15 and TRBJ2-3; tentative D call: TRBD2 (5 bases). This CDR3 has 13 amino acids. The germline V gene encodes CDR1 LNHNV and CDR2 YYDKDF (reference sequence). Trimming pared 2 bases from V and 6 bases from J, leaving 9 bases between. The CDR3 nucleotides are TGTGCCACCAGCAGACTAGTAGCGGATACGCAGTATTTT. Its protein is CATSRLVADTQYF. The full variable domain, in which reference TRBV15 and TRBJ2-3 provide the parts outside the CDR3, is DAMVIQNPRYQVTQFGKPVTLSCSQTLNHNVMYWYQQKSSQAPKLLFHYYDKDFNNEADTPDNFQSRRPNTSFCFLDIRSPGLGDTAMYLCATSRLVADTQYFGPGTRLTVL.

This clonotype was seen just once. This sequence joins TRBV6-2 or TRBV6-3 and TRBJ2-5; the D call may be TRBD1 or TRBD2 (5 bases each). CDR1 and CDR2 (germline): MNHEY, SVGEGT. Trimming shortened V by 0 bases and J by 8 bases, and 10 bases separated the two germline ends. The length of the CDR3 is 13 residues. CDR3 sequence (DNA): TGTGCCAGCAGTTACTCCGGGGCCGCCACCCAGTACTTC. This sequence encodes CASSYSGAATQYF.

CDR3 protein: CASSRGMEYEQFF. CDR3 coding DNA: TGTGCTAGTTCACGGGGGATGGAATATGAGCAGTTCTTC. The chain recombines TRBV7-7 with TRBJ2-1; maybe TRBD2 (6 bases). The CDR3 spans 13 residues. Looked up from germline, CDR1 is SSHAT and CDR2 is FNYEAQ (reference sequence).

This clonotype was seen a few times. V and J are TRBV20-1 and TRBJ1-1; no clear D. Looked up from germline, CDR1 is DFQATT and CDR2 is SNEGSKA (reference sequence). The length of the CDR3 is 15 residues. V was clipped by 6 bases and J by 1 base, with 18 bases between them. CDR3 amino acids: CSATTPGFWNTEAFF. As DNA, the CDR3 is TGCAGTGCCACCACCCCTGGGTTCTGGAACACTGAAGCTTTCTTT.

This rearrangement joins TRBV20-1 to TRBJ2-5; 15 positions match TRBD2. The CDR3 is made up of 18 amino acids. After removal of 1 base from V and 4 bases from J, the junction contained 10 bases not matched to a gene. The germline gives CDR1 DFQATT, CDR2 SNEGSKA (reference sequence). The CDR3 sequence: CSARVGVPGLAGGETQYF. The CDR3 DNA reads TGCAGTGCTAGAGTGGGTGTACCGGGACTAGCGGGAGGAGAGACCCAGTACTTC.

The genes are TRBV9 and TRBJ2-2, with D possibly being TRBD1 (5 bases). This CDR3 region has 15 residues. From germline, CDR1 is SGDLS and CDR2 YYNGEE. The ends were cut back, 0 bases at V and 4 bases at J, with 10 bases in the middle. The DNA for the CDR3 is TGTGCCAGCAGCGTAGGGGGCAGTACCACCGGGGAGCTGTTTTTT. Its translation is CASSVGGSTTGELFF.